The source of this T cell receptor beta chain is a study of T cells expressing NK-cell markers. Overall study context: HCMV seropositivity characterized seven of the eight sequenced donors, and seronegativity one. The study's findings and limits: Dominant NKG2C+ clonotypes in 6 or 7 donors made up roughly 1.0-7.0% of CD8+ T cells. The CD3+CD56-NKG2C+ fraction of a handful of donors was also led by these clonotypes.

Germline lookup yields CDR1 SGHRS and CDR2 YFSETQ. The length of the CDR3 is 15 residues. Turning to this clonotype: The antigen remains unidentified.

For TCR beta, cDNA was produced by 5'RACE template switching with UMIs. TCRdb re-called the 5' RACE reads and shows each CDR3 protein once, DNA omitted. Recorded for this sample: 350,000 to 450,000 distinct CDR3 sequences. This chain joins TRBV5-1 and TRBJ2-1. Sequencing input: blood T cells: a sorted CD56 or NKG2C T cell subset, CD4+ or CD8+ T cells, or bulk PBMC T cells (not recorded which). This TCR came from a man aged 18-75 years in good health. This chain's CDR3 is CASSNKRTSYNEQFF.